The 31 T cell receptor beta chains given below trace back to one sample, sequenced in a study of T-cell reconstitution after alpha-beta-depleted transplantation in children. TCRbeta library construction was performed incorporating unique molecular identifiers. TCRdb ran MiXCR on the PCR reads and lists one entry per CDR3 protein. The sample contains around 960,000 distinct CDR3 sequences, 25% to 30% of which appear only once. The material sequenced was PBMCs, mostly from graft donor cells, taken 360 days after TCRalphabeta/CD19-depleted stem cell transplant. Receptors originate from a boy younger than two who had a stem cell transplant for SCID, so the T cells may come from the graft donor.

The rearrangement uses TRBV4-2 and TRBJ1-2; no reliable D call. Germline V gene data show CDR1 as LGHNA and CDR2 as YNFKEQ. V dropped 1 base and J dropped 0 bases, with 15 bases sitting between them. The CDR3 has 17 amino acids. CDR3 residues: CASSQVFLGGTNYGYTF. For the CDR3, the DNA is TGTGCCAGCAGCCAAGTTTTCCTCGGAGGGACTAACTATGGCTACACCTTC.

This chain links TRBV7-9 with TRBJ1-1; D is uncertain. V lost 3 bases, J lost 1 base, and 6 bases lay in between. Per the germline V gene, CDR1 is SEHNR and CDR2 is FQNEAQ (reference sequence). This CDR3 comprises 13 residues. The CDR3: CASSFNANTEAFF. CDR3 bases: TGTGCCAGCAGCTTTAACGCGAACACTGAAGCTTTCTTT.

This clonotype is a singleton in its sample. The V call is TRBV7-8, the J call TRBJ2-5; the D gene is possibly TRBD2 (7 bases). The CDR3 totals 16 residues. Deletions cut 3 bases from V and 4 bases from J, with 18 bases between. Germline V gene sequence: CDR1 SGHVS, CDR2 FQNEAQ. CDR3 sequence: CASSFKPRGLGETQYF. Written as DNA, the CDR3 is TGTGCCAGCAGCTTTAAGCCGCGGGGGCTCGGAGAGACCCAGTACTTC.

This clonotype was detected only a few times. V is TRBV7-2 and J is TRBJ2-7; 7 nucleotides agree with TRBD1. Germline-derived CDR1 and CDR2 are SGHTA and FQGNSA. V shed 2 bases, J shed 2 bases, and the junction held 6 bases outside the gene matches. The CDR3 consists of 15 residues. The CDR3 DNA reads TGTGCCAGCAGCTTAACCCCACAGGGGCCCTACGAGCAGTACTTC. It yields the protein CASSLTPQGPYEQYF.

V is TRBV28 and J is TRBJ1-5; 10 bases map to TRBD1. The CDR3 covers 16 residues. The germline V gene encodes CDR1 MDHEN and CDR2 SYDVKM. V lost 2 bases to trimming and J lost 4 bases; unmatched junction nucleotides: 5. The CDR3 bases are TGTGCCAGCAGTTTACGGACAGGGGGAGGAAATCAGCCCCAGCATTTT. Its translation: CASSLRTGGGNQPQHF. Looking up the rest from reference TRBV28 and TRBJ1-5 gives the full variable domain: DVKVTQSSRYLVKRTGEKVFLECVQDMDHENMFWYRQDPGLGLRLIYFSYDVKMKEKGDIPEGYSVSREKKERFSLILESASTNQTSMYLCASSLRTGGGNQPQHFGDGTRLSIL.

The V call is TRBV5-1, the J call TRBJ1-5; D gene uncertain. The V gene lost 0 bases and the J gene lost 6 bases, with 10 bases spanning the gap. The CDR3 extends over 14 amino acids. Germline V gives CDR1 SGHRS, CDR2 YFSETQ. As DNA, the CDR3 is TGCGCCAGCAGCTTGGGGGGATCGGGTCAGCCCCAGCATTTT. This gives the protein CASSLGGSGQPQHF.

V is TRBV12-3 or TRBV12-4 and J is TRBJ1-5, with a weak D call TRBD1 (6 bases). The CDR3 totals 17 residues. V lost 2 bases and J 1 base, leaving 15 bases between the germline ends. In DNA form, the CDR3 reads TGTGCCAGCAGTTTAATACTAACCCAGGGGAGCAATCAGCCCCAGCATTTT. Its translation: CASSLILTQGSNQPQHF.

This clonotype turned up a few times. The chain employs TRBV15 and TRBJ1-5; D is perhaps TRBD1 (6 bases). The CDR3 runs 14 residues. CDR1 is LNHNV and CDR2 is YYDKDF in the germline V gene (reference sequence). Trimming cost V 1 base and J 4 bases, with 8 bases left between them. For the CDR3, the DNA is TGTGCCACCAGCAGAGGGACAGATAATCAGCCCCAGCATTTT. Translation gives CATSRGTDNQPQHF. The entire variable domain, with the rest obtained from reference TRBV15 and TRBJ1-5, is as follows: DAMVIQNPRYQVTQFGKPVTLSCSQTLNHNVMYWYQQKSSQAPKLLFHYYDKDFNNEADTPDNFQSRRPNTSFCFLDIRSPGLGDTAMYLCATSRGTDNQPQHFGDGTRLSIL.

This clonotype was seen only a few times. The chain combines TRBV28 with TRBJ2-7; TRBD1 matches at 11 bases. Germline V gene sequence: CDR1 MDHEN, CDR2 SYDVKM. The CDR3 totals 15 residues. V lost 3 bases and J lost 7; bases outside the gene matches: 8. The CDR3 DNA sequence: TGTGCCAGCAGTTTGGCCGGGACAGGGGGGAAGGAGCAGTACTTC. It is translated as CASSLAGTGGKEQYF.

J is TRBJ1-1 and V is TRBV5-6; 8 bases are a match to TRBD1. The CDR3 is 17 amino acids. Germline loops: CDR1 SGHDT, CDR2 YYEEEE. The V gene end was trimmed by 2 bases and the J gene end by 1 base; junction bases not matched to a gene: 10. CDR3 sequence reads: CASSFLRGRGTNTEAFF. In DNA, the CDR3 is TGTGCCAGCAGCTTTCTCAGGGGGCGGGGTACGAACACTGAAGCTTTCTTT.

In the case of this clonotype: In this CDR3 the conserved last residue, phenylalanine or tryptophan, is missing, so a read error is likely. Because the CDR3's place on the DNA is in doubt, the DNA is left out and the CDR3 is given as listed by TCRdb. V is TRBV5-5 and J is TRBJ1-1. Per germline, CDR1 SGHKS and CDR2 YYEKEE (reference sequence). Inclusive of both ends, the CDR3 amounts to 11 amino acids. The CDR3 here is CASSLTRSASY.

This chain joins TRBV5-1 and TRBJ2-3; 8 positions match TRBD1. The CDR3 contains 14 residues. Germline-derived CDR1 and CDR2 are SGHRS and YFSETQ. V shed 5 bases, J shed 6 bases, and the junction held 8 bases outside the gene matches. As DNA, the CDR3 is TGCGCCAGCAGGTTTGGGCAGGGGGCGGATACGCAGTATTTT. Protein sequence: CASRFGQGADTQYF.

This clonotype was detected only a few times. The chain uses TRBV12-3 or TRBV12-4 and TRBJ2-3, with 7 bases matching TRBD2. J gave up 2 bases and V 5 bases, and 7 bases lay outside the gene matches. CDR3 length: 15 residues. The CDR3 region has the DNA TGTGCCAGCAGTAATCGCCGGGGGGACACAGATACGCAGTATTTT. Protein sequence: CASSNRRGDTDTQYF.

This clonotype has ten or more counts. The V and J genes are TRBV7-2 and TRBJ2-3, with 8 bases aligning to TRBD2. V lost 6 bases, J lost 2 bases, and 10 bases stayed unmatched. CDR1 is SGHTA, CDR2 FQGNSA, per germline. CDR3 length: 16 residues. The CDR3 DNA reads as TGTGCCAGCAGACGAAGGGGCGGGGGGTCCACAGATACGCAGTATTTT. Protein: CASRRRGGGSTDTQYF.

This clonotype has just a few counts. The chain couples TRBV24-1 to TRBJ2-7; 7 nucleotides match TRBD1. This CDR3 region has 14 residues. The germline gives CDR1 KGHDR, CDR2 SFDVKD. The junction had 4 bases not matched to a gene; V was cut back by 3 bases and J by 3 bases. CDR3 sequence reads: CATSDPGQSYEQYF. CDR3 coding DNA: TGTGCCACCAGTGATCCGGGACAGAGCTACGAGCAGTACTTC.

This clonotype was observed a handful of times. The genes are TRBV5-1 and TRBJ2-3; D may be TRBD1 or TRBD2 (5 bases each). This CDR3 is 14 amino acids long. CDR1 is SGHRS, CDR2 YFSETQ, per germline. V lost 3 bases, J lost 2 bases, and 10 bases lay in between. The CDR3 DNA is TGCGCCAGCAGCTCGCCGGGACCCACAGATACGCAGTATTTT. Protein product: CASSSPGPTDTQYF.

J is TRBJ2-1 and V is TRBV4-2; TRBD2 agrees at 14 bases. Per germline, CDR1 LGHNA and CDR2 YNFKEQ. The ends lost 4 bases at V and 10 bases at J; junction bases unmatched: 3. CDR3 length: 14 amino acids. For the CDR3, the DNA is TGTGCCAGCAGCCCGGGGACTAGCGGGGGAGAGCAGTTCTTC. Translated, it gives CASSPGTSGGEQFF.

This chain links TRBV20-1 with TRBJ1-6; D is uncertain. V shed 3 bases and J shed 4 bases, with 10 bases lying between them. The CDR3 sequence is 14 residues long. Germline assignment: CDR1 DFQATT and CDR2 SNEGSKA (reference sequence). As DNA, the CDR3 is TGCAGTGCTAGGAACCCACAGTATAATTCACCCCTCCACTTT. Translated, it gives CSARNPQYNSPLHF.

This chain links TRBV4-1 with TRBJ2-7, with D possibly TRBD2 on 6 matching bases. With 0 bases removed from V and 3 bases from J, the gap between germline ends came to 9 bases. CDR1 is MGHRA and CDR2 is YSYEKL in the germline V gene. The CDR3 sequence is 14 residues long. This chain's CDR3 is CASSQDQEGYEQYF. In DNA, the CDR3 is TGCGCCAGCAGCCAAGATCAGGAGGGCTACGAGCAGTACTTC.

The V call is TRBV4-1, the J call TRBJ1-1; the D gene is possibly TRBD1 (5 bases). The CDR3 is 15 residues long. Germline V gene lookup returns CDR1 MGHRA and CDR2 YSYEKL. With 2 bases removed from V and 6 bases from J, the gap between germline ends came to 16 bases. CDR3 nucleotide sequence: TGCGCCAGCAGCCAAAAAATGTTTTGGGGACCTGAAGCTTTCTTT. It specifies CASSQKMFWGPEAFF.

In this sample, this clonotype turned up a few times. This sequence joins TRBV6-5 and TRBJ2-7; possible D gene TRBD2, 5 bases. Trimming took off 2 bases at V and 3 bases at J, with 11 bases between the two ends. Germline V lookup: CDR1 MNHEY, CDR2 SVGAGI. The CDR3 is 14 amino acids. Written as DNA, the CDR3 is TGTGCCAGCAGTTACACGGAACGGGGCTACGAGCAGTACTTC. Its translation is CASSYTERGYEQYF.

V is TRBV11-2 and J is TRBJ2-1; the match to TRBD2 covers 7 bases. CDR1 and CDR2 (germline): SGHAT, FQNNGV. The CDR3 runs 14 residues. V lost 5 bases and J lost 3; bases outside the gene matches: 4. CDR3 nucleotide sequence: TGTGCCAGCAGCATTCGGGACTACTACAATGAGCAGTTCTTC. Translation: CASSIRDYYNEQFF.

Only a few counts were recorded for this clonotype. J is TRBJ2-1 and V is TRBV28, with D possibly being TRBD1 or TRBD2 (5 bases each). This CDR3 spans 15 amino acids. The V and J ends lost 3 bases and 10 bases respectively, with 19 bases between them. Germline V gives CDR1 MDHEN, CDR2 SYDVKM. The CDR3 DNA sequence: TGTGCCAGCAGTTTTTCGGGGCCAGGATCCTACGAGCAGTTCTTC. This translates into CASSFSGPGSYEQFF.

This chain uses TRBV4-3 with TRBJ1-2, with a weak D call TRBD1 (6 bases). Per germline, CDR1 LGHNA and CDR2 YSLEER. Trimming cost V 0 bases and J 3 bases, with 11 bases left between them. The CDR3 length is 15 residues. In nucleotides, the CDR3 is TGCGCCAGCAGCCAAGAGGGGGGCCTGTACTATGGCTACACCTTC. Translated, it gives CASSQEGGLYYGYTF.

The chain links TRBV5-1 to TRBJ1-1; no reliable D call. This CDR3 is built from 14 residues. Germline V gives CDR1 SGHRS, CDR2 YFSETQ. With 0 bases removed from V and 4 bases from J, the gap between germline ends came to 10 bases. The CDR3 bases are TGCGCCAGCAGCTTGGATCTGCGGGGCACTGAAGCTTTCTTT. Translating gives CASSLDLRGTEAFF.

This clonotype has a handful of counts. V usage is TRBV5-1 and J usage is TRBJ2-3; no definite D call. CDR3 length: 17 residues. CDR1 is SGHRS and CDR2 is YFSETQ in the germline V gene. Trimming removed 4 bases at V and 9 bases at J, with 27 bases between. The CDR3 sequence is CASSLSSGGSLQWTQYF. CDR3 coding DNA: TGCGCCAGCAGCCTCTCTTCGGGCGGATCCTTACAATGGACGCAGTATTTT.

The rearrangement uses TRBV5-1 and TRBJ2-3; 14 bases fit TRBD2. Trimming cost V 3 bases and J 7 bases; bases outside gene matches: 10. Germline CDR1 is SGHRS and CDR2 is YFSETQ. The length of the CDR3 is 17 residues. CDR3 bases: TGCGCCAGCAGCTGGACTAGCGGGGGGAGGTCGATACATACGCAGTATTTT. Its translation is CASSWTSGGRSIHTQYF.

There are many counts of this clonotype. The chain's CDR3 is CASSHRGGTYGYTF. CDR3 sequence (DNA): TGTGCCAGCAGTCACAGGGGAGGAACCTATGGCTACACCTTC. This sequence joins TRBV6-5 and TRBJ1-2; 7 positions match TRBD1. V shed 5 bases and J 4 bases; nucleotides not matched to a gene: 7. The CDR3 spans 14 residues. Per germline, CDR1 MNHEY and CDR2 SVGAGI.

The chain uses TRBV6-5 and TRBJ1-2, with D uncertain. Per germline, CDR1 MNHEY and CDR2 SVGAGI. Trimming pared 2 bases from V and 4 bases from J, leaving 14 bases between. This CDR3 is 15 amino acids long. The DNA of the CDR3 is TGTGCCAGCAGTTACGGTGGGTCCCCAATCTATGGCTACACCTTC. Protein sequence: CASSYGGSPIYGYTF.

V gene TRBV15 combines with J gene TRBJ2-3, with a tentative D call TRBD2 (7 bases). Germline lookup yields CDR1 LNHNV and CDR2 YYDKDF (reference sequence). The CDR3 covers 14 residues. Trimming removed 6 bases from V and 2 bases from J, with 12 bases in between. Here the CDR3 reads CATRAGAPTDTQYF. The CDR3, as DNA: TGTGCCACCAGGGCGGGGGCGCCCACAGATACGCAGTATTTT.

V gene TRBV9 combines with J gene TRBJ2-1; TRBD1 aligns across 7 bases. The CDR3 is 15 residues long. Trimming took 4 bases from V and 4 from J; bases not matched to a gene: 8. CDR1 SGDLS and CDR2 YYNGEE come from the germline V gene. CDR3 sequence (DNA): TGTGCCAGCAGCTCCAAACAGGGGATATACAATGAGCAGTTCTTC. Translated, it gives CASSSKQGIYNEQFF.